This TCR beta chain is drawn from a study of CD8 T cells in ankylosing spondylitis (dated by TCRdb to 2016 to 2017). Some background on the complete study: The study profiled T cell receptor beta repertoires in healthy donors and ankylosing spondylitis patients to find disease-linked TCR variants. In total, the full study cohort was made up of approximately 99 healthy donors and roughly 27 ankylosing spondylitis patients. Peripheral blood was sampled, and synovial fluid was additionally collected from ankylosing spondylitis patients.

This clonotype has at least ten counts. Its antigen remains undetermined. One base away there is no much larger clone; base qualities are not given. CDR1 SGHRS and CDR2 YFSETQ were looked up in the germline V gene. The CDR3 measures 13 amino acids from cysteine to phenylalanine. Solely the CDR3 DNA is kept, with 39 bases framed from the first base. V drops 0 bases and J drops 5 bases, leaving 8 bases in between. General findings and caveats noted by the study authors: Some of the motif variants had been reported before in the synovial fluid and blood of reactive arthritis patients, a finding that suggests common disease-initiation mechanisms. In peripheral blood, the disease-linked clones were found at relatively low frequencies and had a CD8+ phenotype. A TCR beta motif made up of several highly homologous amino acid variants appeared to be characteristic of blood from ankylosing spondylitis patients. The disease-linked clones were reported to be significantly enriched in matched synovial fluid samples from ankylosing spondylitis patients.

TCRdb lists the instrument as Illumina HiSeq 2500. Quantitative 5'-RACE with molecular barcodes was the method used to prepare the TCR beta libraries. The source study handled its data this way. Disease-linked TCR variants were identified with a new computational method built on a probabilistic model of VDJ rearrangement. TCRdb reprocessing: public reads trimmed at Q25 with fastp, clones called with MiXCR, in-frame beta chains kept. Entries that share a CDR3 protein sequence are merged under the most common genes and DNA. In this record, the V and J calls reflect TCRdb's handling and not the investigators' own analysis. The sample yields about 240,000 distinct CDR3 sequences; approximately 8.4% were counted once. The ten largest account for 4% to 5% of the sample.

Sequencing was carried out using blood, either unsorted or a sorted T cell fraction (not recorded which). In this chain, TRBV5-1 is recombined with TRBJ2-5; the D gene cannot be named for sure. The TCR comes from a female donor with ankylosing spondylitis or in good health (not recorded which). The base sequence is TGCGCCAGCAGCTTGGTAAACCGCGAGACCCAGTACTTC. Its protein is CASSLVNRETQYF.